Listed below are T cell receptor beta chains from one sample, sequenced in a study of blood T cell repertoires in COVID-19. The protocol was immunoSEQ multiplex PCR, while the TCRdb copy is restricted to in-frame clones and leaves out a portion. The sample lists some 300,000 clones; around nine tenths were seen once. Input material: PBMCs or T cells enriched from blood (not recorded which). The receptors derive from a woman between 40 and 55 years old who had recovered from COVID-19. Both conserved end residues are part of each CDR3. The D gene is left open where the match is weak. The size field is filled for only some rows; it gives once, few, many or a size class.

clone_size: .; d_call: .; v_call: TRBV12-3/TRBV12-4; cdr3_length: 12; j_call: TRBJ1-2; cdr3_aa: CASSPGSYGYTF; cdr3_nt: TGTGCCAGCAGCCCGGGGTCCTATGGCTACACCTTC
clone_size: .; d_call: TRBD1; v_call: TRBV29-1; cdr3_length: 11; j_call: TRBJ1-2; cdr3_aa: CSLGTDYGYTF; cdr3_nt: TGCAGCTTAGGGACAGATTATGGCTACACCTTC
clone_size: .; d_call: .; v_call: TRBV2; cdr3_length: 12; j_call: TRBJ2-2; cdr3_aa: CASSDGAGELFF; cdr3_nt: TGTGCCAGCAGTGACGGGGCCGGGGAGCTGTTTTTT
clone_size: .; d_call: TRBD1; v_call: TRBV5-1; cdr3_length: 14; j_call: TRBJ1-6; cdr3_aa: CASSSQGHNSPLHF; cdr3_nt: TGCGCCAGCAGCTCACAGGGGCATAATTCACCCCTCCACTTT
clone_size: .; d_call: .; v_call: TRBV6-2/TRBV6-3; cdr3_length: 16; j_call: TRBJ2-6; cdr3_aa: CASSYNRGTGANVLTF; cdr3_nt: TGTGCCAGCAGTTACAACCGGGGAACTGGGGCCAACGTCCTGACTTTC
clone_size: .; d_call: TRBD2; v_call: TRBV19; cdr3_length: 15; j_call: TRBJ2-5; cdr3_aa: CASSIVSGTGETQYF; cdr3_nt: TGTGCCAGTAGTATAGTTAGCGGGACTGGAGAGACCCAGTACTTC
clone_size: .; d_call: TRBD1; v_call: TRBV20-1; cdr3_length: 15; j_call: TRBJ2-7; cdr3_aa: CSASSSGQGSYEQYF; cdr3_nt: TGCAGTGCTAGTAGTTCGGGACAGGGGTCCTACGAGCAGTACTTC
clone_size: .; d_call: TRBD1; v_call: TRBV5-4; cdr3_length: 16; j_call: TRBJ2-1; cdr3_aa: CASSVGQPRAYNEQFF; cdr3_nt: TGTGCCAGCAGCGTGGGACAGCCACGCGCCTACAATGAGCAGTTCTTC
clone_size: .; d_call: TRBD1; v_call: TRBV19; cdr3_length: 14; j_call: TRBJ1-4; cdr3_aa: CASSMSGGDEKLFF; cdr3_nt: TGTGCCAGTAGTATGTCAGGGGGCGATGAAAAACTGTTTTTT
clone_size: .; d_call: .; v_call: TRBV5-5; cdr3_length: 14; j_call: TRBJ1-5; cdr3_aa: CASSLTSDDQPQHF; cdr3_nt: TGTGCCAGCAGCTTGACGTCAGATGATCAGCCCCAGCATTTT
clone_size: .; d_call: .; v_call: TRBV12-2; cdr3_length: 17; j_call: TRBJ1-4; cdr3_aa: CASRRTAPWSRGEKLFF; cdr3_nt: TGTGCAAGTCGCAGAACCGCCCCCTGGAGCCGGGGTGAAAAACTGTTTTTT
clone_size: .; d_call: .; v_call: TRBV12-5; cdr3_length: 13; j_call: TRBJ2-3; cdr3_aa: CASGLTSTDTQYF; cdr3_nt: TGTGCTAGTGGTTTGACTAGCACAGATACGCAGTATTTT
clone_size: .; d_call: .; v_call: TRBV10-3; cdr3_length: 14; j_call: TRBJ1-1; cdr3_aa: CAISENAGGQVAFF; cdr3_nt: TGTGCCATCAGTGAGAACGCGGGGGGTCAGGTAGCTTTCTTT
clone_size: once; d_call: TRBD2; v_call: TRBV7-3; cdr3_length: 15; j_call: TRBJ2-1; cdr3_aa: CASSSGLAGYNEQFF; cdr3_nt: TGTGCCAGCAGCTCCGGACTAGCGGGGTACAATGAGCAGTTCTTC